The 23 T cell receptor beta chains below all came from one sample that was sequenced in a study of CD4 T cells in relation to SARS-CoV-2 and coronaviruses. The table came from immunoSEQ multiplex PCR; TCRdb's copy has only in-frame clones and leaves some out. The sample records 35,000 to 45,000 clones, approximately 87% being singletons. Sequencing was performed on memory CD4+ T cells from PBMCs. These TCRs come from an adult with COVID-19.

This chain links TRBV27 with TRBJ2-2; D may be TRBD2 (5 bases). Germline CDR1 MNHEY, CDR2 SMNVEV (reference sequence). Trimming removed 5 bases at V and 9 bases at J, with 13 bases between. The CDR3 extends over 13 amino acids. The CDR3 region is CASSTTTPRELFF. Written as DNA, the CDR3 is TGTGCCAGCAGTACGACTACTCCTCGGGAGCTGTTTTTT.

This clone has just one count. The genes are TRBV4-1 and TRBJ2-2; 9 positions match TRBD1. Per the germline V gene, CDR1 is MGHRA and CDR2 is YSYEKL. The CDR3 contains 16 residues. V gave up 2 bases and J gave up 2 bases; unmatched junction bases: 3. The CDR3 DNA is TGCGCCAGCAGCCAACCGACAGGGGGTAACACCGGGGAGCTGTTTTTT. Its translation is CASSQPTGGNTGELFF.

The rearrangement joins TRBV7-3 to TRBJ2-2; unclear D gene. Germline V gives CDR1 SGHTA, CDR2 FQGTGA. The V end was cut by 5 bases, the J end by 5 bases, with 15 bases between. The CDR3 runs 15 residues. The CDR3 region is CASSQDRIGTGELFF. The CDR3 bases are TGTGCCAGCAGCCAAGATAGGATAGGAACCGGGGAGCTGTTTTTT.

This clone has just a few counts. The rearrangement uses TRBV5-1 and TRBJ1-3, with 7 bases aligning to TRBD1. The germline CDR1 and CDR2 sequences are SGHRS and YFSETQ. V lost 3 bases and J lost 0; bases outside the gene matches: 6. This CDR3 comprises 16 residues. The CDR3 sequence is CASSWGTVDSGNTIYF. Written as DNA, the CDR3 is TGCGCCAGCAGCTGGGGGACAGTAGACTCTGGAAACACCATATATTTT. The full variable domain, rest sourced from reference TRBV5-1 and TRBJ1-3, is KAGVTQTPRYLIKTRGQQVTLSCSPISGHRSVSWYQQTPGQGLQFLFEYFSETQRNKGNFPGRFSGRQFSNSRSEMNVSTLELGDSALYLCASSWGTVDSGNTIYFGEGSWLTVV.

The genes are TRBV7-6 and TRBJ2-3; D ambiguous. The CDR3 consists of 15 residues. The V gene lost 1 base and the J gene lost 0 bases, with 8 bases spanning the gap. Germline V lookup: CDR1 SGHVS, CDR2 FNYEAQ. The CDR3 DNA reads TGTGCCAGCAGCTTAGAAGGTCCGAGCACAGATACGCAGTATTTT. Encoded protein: CASSLEGPSTDTQYF. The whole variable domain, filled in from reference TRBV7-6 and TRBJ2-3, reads GAGVSQSPRYKVTKRGQDVALRCDPISGHVSLYWYRQALGQGPEFLTYFNYEAQQDKSGLPNDRFSAERPEGSISTLTIQRTEQRDSAMYRCASSLEGPSTDTQYFGPGTRLTVL.

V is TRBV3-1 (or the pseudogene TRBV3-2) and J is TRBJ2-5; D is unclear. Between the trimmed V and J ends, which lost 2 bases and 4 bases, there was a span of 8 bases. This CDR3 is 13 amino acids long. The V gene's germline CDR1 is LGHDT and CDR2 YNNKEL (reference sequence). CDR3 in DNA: TGTGCCAGCAGCCAAAGTCAGCGAGAGACCCAGTACTTC. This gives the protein CASSQSQRETQYF.

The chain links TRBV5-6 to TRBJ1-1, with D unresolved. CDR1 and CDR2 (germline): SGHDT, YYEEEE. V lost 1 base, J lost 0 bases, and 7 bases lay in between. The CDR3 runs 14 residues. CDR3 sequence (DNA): TGTGCCAGCAGCTTGTTACACCTGAACACTGAAGCTTTCTTT. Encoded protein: CASSLLHLNTEAFF. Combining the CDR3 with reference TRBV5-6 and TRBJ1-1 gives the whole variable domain DAGVTQSPTHLIKTRGQQVTLRCSPKSGHDTVSWYQQALGQGPQFIFQYYEEEERQRGNFPDRFSGHQFPNYSSELNVNALLLGDSALYLCASSLLHLNTEAFFGQGTRLTVV.

This chain's CDR3 is CASSYSSGTGNQPQHF. The CDR3, as DNA: TGTGCCAGCAGTTACTCTTCTGGGACAGGCAATCAGCCCCAGCATTTT. The chain recombines TRBV6-5 with TRBJ1-5; 7 bases align to TRBD1. The ends lost 0 bases at V and 2 bases at J; junction bases unmatched: 4. Per the germline V gene, CDR1 is MNHEY and CDR2 is SVGAGI. CDR3 length: 16 residues.

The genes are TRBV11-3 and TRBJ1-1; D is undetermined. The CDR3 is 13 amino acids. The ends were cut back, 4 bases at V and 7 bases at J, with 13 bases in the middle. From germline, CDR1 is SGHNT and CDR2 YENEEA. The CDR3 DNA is TGTGCCAGCAGCTCGATAAGAGTCTATGAAGCTTTCTTT. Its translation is CASSSIRVYEAFF.

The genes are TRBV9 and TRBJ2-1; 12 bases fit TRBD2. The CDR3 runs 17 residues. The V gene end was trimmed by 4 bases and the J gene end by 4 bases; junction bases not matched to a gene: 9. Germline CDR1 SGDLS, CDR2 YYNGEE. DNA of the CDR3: TGTGCCAGCAGCCCTCGTCTAGCGGGGGGGCGATACAATGAGCAGTTCTTC. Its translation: CASSPRLAGGRYNEQFF.

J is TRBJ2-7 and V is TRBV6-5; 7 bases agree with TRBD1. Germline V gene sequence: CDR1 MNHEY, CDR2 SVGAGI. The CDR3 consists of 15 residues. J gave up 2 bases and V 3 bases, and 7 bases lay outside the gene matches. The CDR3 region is CASSYSDRETYEQYF. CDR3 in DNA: TGTGCCAGCAGTTATAGTGACAGGGAAACCTACGAGCAGTACTTC.

DNA of the CDR3: TGTGCCAGCAGCTCAGACAGGTCAGAGACCCAGTACTTC. Amino acids: CASSSDRSETQYF. The V gene is TRBV7-8, the J gene TRBJ2-5, with D maybe TRBD1 (6 bases). The CDR3 runs 13 residues. V was clipped by 4 bases and J by 4 bases, with 10 bases between them. Germline-derived CDR1 and CDR2 are SGHVS and FQNEAQ.

CDR3 amino acids: CASSPRGGPGDGYTF. CDR3 DNA: TGTGCCAGCAGTCCCCGCGGCGGCCCGGGGGATGGCTACACCTTC. The rearrangement joins TRBV6-5 to TRBJ1-2, with a weak D call TRBD1 (5 bases). V lost 5 bases, J lost 6 bases, and 19 bases lay in between. Germline CDR1 and CDR2: MNHEY and SVGAGI. The CDR3 length is 15 residues.

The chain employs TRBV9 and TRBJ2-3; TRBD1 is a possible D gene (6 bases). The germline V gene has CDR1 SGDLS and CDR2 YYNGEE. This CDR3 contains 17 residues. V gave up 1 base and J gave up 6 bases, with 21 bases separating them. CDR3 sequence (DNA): TGTGCCAGCAGCGTACCTGGGGCAGGGGATCTCAGGGATACGCAGTATTTT. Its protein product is CASSVPGAGDLRDTQYF. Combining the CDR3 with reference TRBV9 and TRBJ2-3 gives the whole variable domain DSGVTQTPKHLITATGQRVTLRCSPRSGDLSVYWYQQSLDQGLQFLIQYYNGEERAKGNILERFSAQQFPDLHSELNLSSLELGDSALYFCASSVPGAGDLRDTQYFGPGTRLTVL.

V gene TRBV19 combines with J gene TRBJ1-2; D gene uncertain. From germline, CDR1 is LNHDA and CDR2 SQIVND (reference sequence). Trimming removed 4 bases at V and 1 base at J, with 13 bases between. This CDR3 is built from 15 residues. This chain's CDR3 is CASSTIVENNYGYTF. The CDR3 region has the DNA TGTGCCAGTAGTACCATCGTAGAGAATAACTATGGCTACACCTTC.

The CDR3 loop is CASSLARTNEKLFF. CDR3 in DNA: TGTGCCAGCAGCTTAGCCAGGACTAATGAAAAACTGTTTTTT. The gene calls are TRBV7-6 and TRBJ1-4, with unresolved D. Germline V gene sequence: CDR1 SGHVS, CDR2 FNYEAQ. V gave up 0 bases and J gave up 2 bases, with 4 bases separating them. This CDR3 is 14 amino acids long.

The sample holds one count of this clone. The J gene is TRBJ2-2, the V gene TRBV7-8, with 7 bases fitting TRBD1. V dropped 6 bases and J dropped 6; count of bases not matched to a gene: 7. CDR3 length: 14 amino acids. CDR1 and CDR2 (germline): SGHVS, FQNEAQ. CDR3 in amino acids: CASRTGQTAGELFF. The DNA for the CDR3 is TGTGCCAGCAGAACGGGACAGACGGCCGGGGAGCTGTTTTTT.

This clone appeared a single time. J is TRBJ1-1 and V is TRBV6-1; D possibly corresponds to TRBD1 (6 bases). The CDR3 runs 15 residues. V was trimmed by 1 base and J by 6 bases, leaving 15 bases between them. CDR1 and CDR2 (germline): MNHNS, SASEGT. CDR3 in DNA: TGTGCCAGCAGTGAAGGGACAGTTTTCTCGGCTGAAGCTTTCTTT. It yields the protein CASSEGTVFSAEAFF.

CDR3 loop: CASSIVERSEQYF. Here the CDR3 DNA reads TGTGCCAGCTCCATTGTTGAGAGGTCGGAGCAGTACTTC. The genes are TRBV18 and TRBJ2-7; D remains ambiguous. Trimming stripped 6 bases from V and 7 bases from J, with 16 bases between. This CDR3 contains 13 residues. The V gene's germline CDR1 is KGHSH and CDR2 LQKENI.

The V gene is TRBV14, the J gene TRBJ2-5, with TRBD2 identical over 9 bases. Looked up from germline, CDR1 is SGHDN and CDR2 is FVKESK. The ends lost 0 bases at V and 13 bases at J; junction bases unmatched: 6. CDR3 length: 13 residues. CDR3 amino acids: CASSQDLRGGGYF. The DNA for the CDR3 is TGTGCCAGCAGCCAAGATCTGCGGGGGGGTGGGTACTTC.

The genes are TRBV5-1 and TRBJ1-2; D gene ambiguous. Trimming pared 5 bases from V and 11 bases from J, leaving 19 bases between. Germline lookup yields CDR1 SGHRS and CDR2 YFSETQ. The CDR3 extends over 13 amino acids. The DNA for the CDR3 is TGCGCCAGCAGTTACGGTTCCCTGACATTTTACACCTTC. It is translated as CASSYGSLTFYTF.

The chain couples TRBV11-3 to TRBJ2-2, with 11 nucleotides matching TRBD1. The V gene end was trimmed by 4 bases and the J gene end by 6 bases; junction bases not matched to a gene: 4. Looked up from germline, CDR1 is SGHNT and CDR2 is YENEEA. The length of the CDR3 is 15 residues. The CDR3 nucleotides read TGTGCCAGCAGCTCCGGGACAGGGGGTTCCGGGGAGCTGTTTTTT. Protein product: CASSSGTGGSGELFF.

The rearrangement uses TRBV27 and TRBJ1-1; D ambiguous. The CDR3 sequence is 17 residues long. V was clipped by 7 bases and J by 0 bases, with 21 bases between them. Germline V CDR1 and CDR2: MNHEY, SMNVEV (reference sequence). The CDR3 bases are TGTGCCAGCAACAAACGGAAGACGGCGGGGTTGAACACTGAAGCTTTCTTT. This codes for CASNKRKTAGLNTEAFF.